The 32 T cell receptor beta chains listed next were all sequenced from one sample in a study of Ad26.COV2.S vaccination and SARS-CoV-2 variants. Treatment denoted: some 20 received Ad26.COV2.S at low or high dose, single or two shots; 5 received placebo; per-sample allocation not given. Collection of the samples took place on day 63 after the first injection of vaccine or placebo. Measured with immunoSEQ multiplex PCR; TCRdb has only the in-frame clones, and not every one. The data show around 300,000 clones, 88% seen once. The input for sequencing was peripheral blood, taken in a trial of Ad26.COV2.S vaccine versus placebo. The source is a person between 18 and 65 years old who received the Ad26.COV2.S COVID-19 vaccine or a placebo.

This sequence joins TRBV19 and TRBJ1-1; 7 positions match TRBD1. Germline V gives CDR1 LNHDA, CDR2 SQIVND (reference sequence). CDR3 length: 14 residues. V lost 3 bases, J lost 1 base, and 2 bases stayed unmatched. CDR3 DNA: TGTGCCAGTAGTATGGACAGGAAGAACACTGAAGCTTTCTTT. It translates to CASSMDRKNTEAFF.

The chain joins TRBV5-1 to TRBJ2-3, with D maybe TRBD2 (5 bases). Trimming stripped 4 bases from V and 4 bases from J, with 13 bases between. Germline V gene data show CDR1 as SGHRS and CDR2 as YFSETQ. The CDR3 totals 14 residues. CDR3 nucleotide sequence: TGCGCCAGCAGCGAGGGTTCTCCAGCAGATACGCAGTATTTT. Residues: CASSEGSPADTQYF.

This chain connects TRBV10-3 to TRBJ1-5; TRBD1 agrees at 9 bases. There are 15 residues in the CDR3. Germline lookup yields CDR1 ENHRY and CDR2 SYGVKD. Unmatched junction bases numbered 6, after V lost 0 bases and J lost 9 bases. CDR3 sequence (DNA): TGTGCCATCAGTGAGTCGGGACAGGGACACTTGCCCCAGCATTTT. Translated, it gives CAISESGQGHLPQHF.

This rearrangement joins TRBV19 to TRBJ2-6; 7 bases line up with TRBD1. CDR1 and CDR2 (germline): LNHDA, SQIVND (reference sequence). V trimming: 7 bases; J trimming: 0 bases; junction bases outside the gene matches: 15. The CDR3 loop spans 19 amino acids. CDR3 nucleotide sequence: TGTGCCAGTACCGCCCTTCGACAGGGCGGAACCTCTGGGGCCAACGTCCTGACTTTC. It specifies CASTALRQGGTSGANVLTF.

V is TRBV6-1 and J is TRBJ1-1; D ambiguous. Germline V CDR1 and CDR2: MNHNS, SASEGT. The V and J ends lost 3 bases and 4 bases respectively, with 12 bases between them. The CDR3 runs to 14 residues. CDR3 protein: CASSDGEEATEAFF. CDR3 DNA sequence: TGTGCCAGCAGTGATGGGGAGGAAGCCACTGAAGCTTTCTTT.

The rearrangement uses TRBV11-3 and TRBJ2-6; a possible D gene is TRBD1 (5 bases). The V end lost 0 bases, the J end lost 0 bases, and 6 bases lay between the germline ends. The CDR3 runs 16 residues. Germline V gene lookup returns CDR1 SGHNT and CDR2 YENEEA. In DNA form, the CDR3 reads TGTGCCAGCAGCTTAGAAACAGGCTCTGGGGCCAACGTCCTGACTTTC. This codes for CASSLETGSGANVLTF.

This clone was observed a handful of times. This chain links TRBV7-9 with TRBJ2-7, with 7 bases that match TRBD1. The CDR3 is 14 amino acids. The trim removed 6 bases at V and 2 bases at J, leaving 7 bases unmatched. From germline, CDR1 is SEHNR and CDR2 FQNEAQ (reference sequence). CDR3 nucleotides: TGTGCCAGCAGAAGGGACAGCTCCACCTACGAGCAGTACTTC. Its protein is CASRRDSSTYEQYF.

This clone was detected only once. The chain couples TRBV9 to TRBJ2-7, with D hard to call. Trimming pared 0 bases from V and 2 bases from J, leaving 9 bases between. Germline CDR1 SGDLS, CDR2 YYNGEE. The CDR3 runs to 14 residues. CDR3 bases: TGTGCCAGCAGCGTAGATATAATTGCCTACGAGCAGTACTTC. Translation gives CASSVDIIAYEQYF.

The chain joins TRBV5-4 to TRBJ1-3; D is perhaps TRBD1 (6 bases). This CDR3 has 15 amino acids. Per the germline V gene, CDR1 is SGHNT and CDR2 is YYREEE (reference sequence). The V end was cut by 0 bases, the J end by 4 bases, with 11 bases between. CDR3 loop: CASSLAGQSGNTIYF. CDR3 bases: TGTGCCAGCAGCTTGGCTGGACAGTCCGGAAACACCATATATTTT. The entire variable domain, with the rest obtained from reference TRBV5-4 and TRBJ1-3, is as follows: ETGVTQSPTHLIKTRGQQVTLRCSSQSGHNTVSWYQQALGQGPQFIFQYYREEENGRGNFPPRFSGLQFPNYSSELNVNALELDDSALYLCASSLAGQSGNTIYFGEGSWLTVV.

The V and J genes are TRBV3-1 (or the pseudogene TRBV3-2) and TRBJ1-6, with D maybe TRBD1 (5 bases). Trimming removed 1 base at V and 9 bases at J, with 16 bases between. The CDR3 length is 16 residues. Germline V lookup: CDR1 LGHDT, CDR2 YNNKEL (reference sequence). This CDR3 is CASSQAWGGESSPLHF. The CDR3 region has the DNA TGTGCCAGCAGCCAAGCCTGGGGGGGGGAATCTTCACCCCTCCACTTT.

The chain combines TRBV9 with TRBJ2-5; 10 nucleotides align to TRBD1. The germline gives CDR1 SGDLS, CDR2 YYNGEE. V trimming: 0 bases; J trimming: 5 bases; junction bases outside the gene matches: 4. The CDR3 has 15 amino acids. In DNA, the CDR3 is TGTGCCAGCAGCGTAGTGGGACAGGGGACCGAGACCCAGTACTTC. Protein sequence: CASSVVGQGTETQYF. The full variable domain, with the rest looked up from reference TRBV9 and TRBJ2-5, is DSGVTQTPKHLITATGQRVTLRCSPRSGDLSVYWYQQSLDQGLQFLIQYYNGEERAKGNILERFSAQQFPDLHSELNLSSLELGDSALYFCASSVVGQGTETQYFGPGTRLLVL.

The chain joins TRBV7-7 to TRBJ2-7; D remains unclear. This CDR3 is built from 13 residues. The germline V gene encodes CDR1 SSHAT and CDR2 FNYEAQ (reference sequence). V was shortened by 4 bases and J by 1 base, with 8 bases between the two germline ends. The DNA of the CDR3 is TGTGCCAGCAGCTACAGTCCTTCCTACGAGCAGTACTTC. Its protein product is CASSYSPSYEQYF. Full variable domain (missing parts from reference TRBV7-7 and TRBJ2-7): GAGVSQSPRYKVTKRGQDVTLRCDPISSHATLYWYQQALGQGPEFLTYFNYEAQPDKSGLPSDRFSAERPEGSISTLTIQRTEQRDSAMYRCASSYSPSYEQYFGPGTRLTVT.

V and J are TRBV11-3 and TRBJ2-2; D remains unclear. Germline V gene lookup returns CDR1 SGHNT and CDR2 YENEEA. The CDR3 runs 13 residues. Trimming removed 5 bases from V and 7 bases from J, with 11 bases in between. The chain's CDR3 is CASSQSRNGELFF. The CDR3 DNA is TGTGCCAGCAGCCAATCTAGGAACGGGGAGCTGTTTTTT.

The rearrangement joins TRBV9 to TRBJ2-1; D is tentatively TRBD1 or TRBD2 (6 bases each). CDR3 length equals 16 residues. The V end lost 3 bases, the J end lost 4 bases, and 17 bases lay between the germline ends. The V gene's germline CDR1 is SGDLS and CDR2 YYNGEE. CDR3 DNA: TGTGCCAGCAGCGAGGGGGGTGCCCTTCAGTACAATGAGCAGTTCTTC. This codes for CASSEGGALQYNEQFF.

The CDR3, as DNA: TGTGCCTGGAGTGTTTACCCCAGGACAAGCTCTGGAAACACCATATATTTT. Its protein is CAWSVYPRTSSGNTIYF. This chain joins TRBV30 and TRBJ1-3, with D perhaps TRBD1 (5 bases). The CDR3 runs to 17 residues. The V and J ends lost 0 bases and 0 bases respectively, with 15 bases between them. CDR1 is GTSNPN, CDR2 SVGIG, per germline (reference sequence).

This chain joins TRBV19 and TRBJ2-2, with D possibly being TRBD1 (5 bases). The V and J ends lost 1 base and 8 bases respectively, with 11 bases between them. Germline V CDR1 and CDR2: LNHDA, SQIVND (reference sequence). The CDR3 is 14 amino acids. Here the CDR3 DNA reads TGTGCCAGTAGTATAGCGGTTGGGGCTGGGGAGCTGTTTTTT. The encoded protein is CASSIAVGAGELFF.

The chain carries TRBV27 and TRBJ2-5; D perhaps matches TRBD2 (6 bases). The germline gives CDR1 MNHEY, CDR2 SMNVEV (reference sequence). V was trimmed by 2 bases and J by 6 bases, leaving 13 bases between them. The CDR3 length is 14 residues. CDR3 DNA sequence: TGTGCCAGCAGTTTAGCACCTAGCGTACAGACCCAGTACTTC. It codes for CASSLAPSVQTQYF.

The chain couples TRBV2 to TRBJ2-1; D is undetermined. Per the germline V gene, CDR1 is SNHLY and CDR2 is FYNNEI. This CDR3 has 11 residues. The V gene lost 8 bases and the J gene lost 6 bases, with 8 bases spanning the gap. The DNA of the CDR3 is TGTGCCAGCGAACCCCCCAATGAGCAGTTCTTC. Amino acid sequence: CASEPPNEQFF.

This chain uses TRBV30 with TRBJ1-2; TRBD1 might be the D (6 bases). Trimming pared 0 bases from V and 7 bases from J, leaving 18 bases between. CDR3 length equals 15 residues. Germline loops: CDR1 GTSNPN, CDR2 SVGIG (reference sequence). The CDR3 region has the DNA TGTGCCTGGAGTGTAAGCGTTGGCAGGGGAGGTGGCTACACCTTC. Protein product: CAWSVSVGRGGGYTF.

The V and J genes are TRBV3-1 (or the pseudogene TRBV3-2) and TRBJ2-5, with a possible D match to TRBD1 (5 bases). V shed 4 bases and J shed 3 bases, with 15 bases lying between them. This CDR3 is 15 amino acids long. CDR1 and CDR2 from the germline V gene are LGHDT and YNNKEL (reference sequence). CDR3 loop: CASSPFPVREETQYF. The CDR3 nucleotides read TGTGCCAGCAGCCCCTTTCCTGTCAGGGAAGAGACCCAGTACTTC.

The rearrangement uses TRBV7-9 and TRBJ2-3; D might be TRBD1 (6 bases). In germline, CDR1 is SEHNR, CDR2 FQNEAQ (reference sequence). Trimming shortened V by 6 bases and J by 4 bases, and 17 bases separated the two germline ends. The CDR3 spans 15 residues. In DNA, the CDR3 is TGTGCCAGCAGGGAACAGGGTATGAAGGCAGATACGCAGTATTTT. This gives the protein CASREQGMKADTQYF.

There are many counts of this clone. The chain employs TRBV9 and TRBJ2-7, with TRBD2 as a possible D gene (6 bases). Trimming removed 0 bases at V and 9 bases at J, with 13 bases between. This CDR3 has 13 residues. Germline CDR1 is SGDLS and CDR2 is YYNGEE. The CDR3 DNA is TGTGCCAGCAGCGTAGCTGTGGGGGGAGCGCAGTACTTC. Its translation: CASSVAVGGAQYF. The full variable domain, its missing parts supplied by reference TRBV9 and TRBJ2-7, is DSGVTQTPKHLITATGQRVTLRCSPRSGDLSVYWYQQSLDQGLQFLIQYYNGEERAKGNILERFSAQQFPDLHSELNLSSLELGDSALYFCASSVAVGGAQYFGPGTRLTVT.

The rearrangement links TRBV5-4 to TRBJ2-3; 11 bases line up with TRBD2. Germline V lookup: CDR1 SGHNT, CDR2 YYREEE (reference sequence). Trimming cost V 2 bases and J 0 bases; bases outside gene matches: 2. There are 16 residues in the CDR3. The CDR3 DNA reads as TGTGCCAGCAGCTTTACTAGCGGGAGCAGCACAGATACGCAGTATTTT. As protein: CASSFTSGSSTDTQYF.

Details on this clone: Other DNA sequences of this sample code for an identical CDR3. The chain combines TRBV27 with TRBJ2-7, with D possibly called TRBD1 or TRBD2 (6 bases each). Trimming left V 6 bases short and J 4 bases short, with 10 bases between. CDR1 is MNHEY, CDR2 SMNVEV, per germline (reference sequence). The CDR3 consists of 12 residues. The CDR3 protein is CASSLGGYEQYF. The CDR3 DNA is TGTGCCAGCAGCCTAGGGGGGTACGAGCAGTACTTC.

The chain joins TRBV6-5 to TRBJ1-1; the D is unclear. V was cut by 8 bases and J by 1 base, with 14 bases left in between. From germline, CDR1 is MNHEY and CDR2 SVGAGI. The CDR3 is made up of 14 amino acids. The CDR3 protein is CASGKGRRNTEAFF. CDR3 DNA: TGTGCCAGCGGGAAAGGACGGCGGAACACTGAAGCTTTCTTT.

The V and J genes are TRBV6-2 or TRBV6-3 and TRBJ2-1, with 14 bases identical to TRBD2. The germline CDR1 and CDR2 sequences are MNHEY and SVGEGT. V gave up 0 bases and J gave up 4 bases; unmatched junction bases: 5. The length of the CDR3 is 18 residues. The CDR3 nucleotides read TGTGCCAGCAGTTACTCGACTAGCGGGAGGGCAACATACAATGAGCAGTTCTTC. It specifies CASSYSTSGRATYNEQFF.

V and J are TRBV27 and TRBJ2-3, with D maybe TRBD1 (6 bases). This CDR3 region has 15 residues. Per germline, CDR1 MNHEY and CDR2 SMNVEV (reference sequence). V lost 3 bases, J lost 1 base, and 11 bases lay in between. The CDR3 region is CASSFGGAGTDTQYF. The CDR3 DNA reads TGTGCCAGCAGTTTTGGGGGCGCGGGCACAGATACGCAGTATTTT.

This clone was recorded only once. The J gene is TRBJ1-6, the V gene TRBV7-9; D gene ambiguous. The V gene's germline CDR1 is SEHNR and CDR2 FQNEAQ (reference sequence). V lost 11 bases to trimming and J lost 10 bases, with 15 bases between them. This CDR3 contains 12 residues. The CDR3 region has the DNA TGTGCCGCCGGACTGTCGGGATCACCCCTCCACTTT. This translates into CAAGLSGSPLHF.

This clone was detected only a few times. The rearrangement links TRBV6-1 to TRBJ1-6; D is uncertain. Germline CDR1 MNHNS, CDR2 SASEGT. Trimming took off 2 bases at V and 4 bases at J, with 0 bases between the two ends. The CDR3 has 12 residues. CDR3 bases: TGTGCCAGCAGTGAATATAATTCACCCCTCCACTTT. Residues: CASSEYNSPLHF.

V usage is TRBV7-6 and J usage is TRBJ2-1, with 10 positions matching TRBD2. The CDR3 contains 18 residues. CDR1 and CDR2 from the germline V gene are SGHVS and FNYEAQ. The J segment lost 5 bases and the V segment lost 5 bases, leaving 15 bases of the junction unmatched. The CDR3 DNA follows: TGTGCCAGCAGCCTTACTTATATAGCGGGGGGCCTGAACAATGAGCAGTTCTTC. The encoded protein is CASSLTYIAGGLNNEQFF.

The rearrangement uses TRBV19 and TRBJ2-7; 7 nucleotides match TRBD2. Germline lookup yields CDR1 LNHDA and CDR2 SQIVND (reference sequence). Unmatched junction bases numbered 15, after V lost 5 bases and J lost 5 bases. The CDR3 length is 16 residues. The CDR3 nucleotides read TGTGCCAGTAGTCTTGGGACGGGGGGTATGTACAACGAGCAGTACTTC. Protein product: CASSLGTGGMYNEQYF.

Notes on this clone: Other DNA sequences within the sample encode an identical CDR3. The chain combines TRBV5-4 with TRBJ2-7, with 7 bases aligning to TRBD1. CDR1 SGHNT and CDR2 YYREEE come from the germline V gene (reference sequence). The CDR3 runs 14 residues. V was pared by 4 bases and J by 0 bases, with 4 bases of the junction left unmatched. As DNA, the CDR3 is TGTGCCAGCAGCCACCGGGACAGCTCCTACGAGCAGTACTTC. Protein: CASSHRDSSYEQYF.